This record concerns one TCR beta chain sequence. Its recognized antigen is unknown. Per-nucleotide qualities are absent, and no much larger clonotype sits a single base away. Taken with the paper, the label for time point translates to: individuals recovered from natural SARS-CoV-2 infection. The sample originates from a study of Ad26.COV2.S vaccination and SARS-CoV-2 variants (dated by TCRdb to about 2021). About the full investigation: The specificity and breadth of SARS-CoV-2-reactive T cell receptors after Ad26.COV2.S vaccination were assessed by TCRbeta repertoire sequencing. The TCR-sequenced set comprised about 30 samples: about 19 Ad26.COV2.S vaccine recipients, 5 placebo recipients and 8 SARS-CoV-2 convalescent individuals.

The immunoSEQ Assay was the method used to sequence TCRbeta CDR3 regions. After extraction, genomic DNA underwent amplification by bias-controlled multiplex PCR, followed by high-throughput sequencing. Per the authors' processing: Collapsing and filtering of sequences were performed to quantify the absolute abundance of each unique TCRbeta CDR3 region. Usable DNA was measured by amplifying reference genes present in all nucleated cells, and TCRbeta template counts were normalized to that usable DNA to estimate T cell fraction. Repertoire TCRs were annotated as SARS-CoV-2-specific when V gene, CDR3 amino acid sequence and J gene were exactly matched to a known reactive TCR set. The reference SARS-CoV-2 TCR set was obtained from MIRA and was filtered for enrichment in COVID-19-positive ImmuneCODE repertoires, whereby public or cross-reactive TCRs were removed. Using the MIRA antigens, annotated TCRs were further analysed by specific ORF or by position within an ORF. Breadth was defined as the number of annotated unique rearrangements divided by the total number of unique productive rearrangements, and depth was defined as the summed frequency of the annotated unique rearrangements. Two-sided Wilcoxon rank-sum tests were applied when comparing TCR breadth between groups. The source is immuneACCESS, and TCRdb retained only in-frame sequences with V and J called. Part of the clones is not carried over; for the studies checked, unresolved V genes explain less than half of this, and the remainder is unexplained. That table supplies the V and J calls and clone size; D and trimming were determined from the DNA. The sample data list around 370,000 clones, and roughly nine tenths of these were observed just once. The ten largest clones represent under 5% of the sample.

General conclusions and limits of the study: The authors noted that the TCR breadth and depth analyses may have underestimated total T cell responses. Compared with placebo recipients, Ad26.COV2.S recipients showed higher spike-specific TCR breadth (P = 0.0014). Vaccine and placebo recipients had comparable non-spike TCR breadth, which fits with the vaccine containing only spike. Substantial breadth of spike-specific CD8+ and CD4+ T cell responses was reported after vaccination.

Reading from cysteine to phenylalanine, the CDR3 counts 17 amino acids. CDR3 DNA only is kept here, 51 bases in frame from base 1. For CDR1 and CDR2, the germline V gene lists SGDLS and YYNGEE. V was cut back by 0 bases and J by 0 bases, leaving a gap of 13 bases between them. Sequenced here: peripheral blood, sampled after recovery from COVID-19. The origin of this receptor is a human donor who had recovered from COVID-19. Recombination joined TRBV9 with TRBJ1-3; a tentative D match to TRBD1 spans 5 bases. The CDR3 corresponds to CASSVDGTPISGNTIYF. The DNA sequence is given as TGTGCCAGCAGCGTAGACGGGACGCCGATCTCTGGAAACACCATATATTTT.